Sequencing of this T cell receptor (beta chain) was carried out in a study of blood T cell repertoires in COVID-19. Across the study: Collection of acute and convalescent COVID-19 samples took place in the United States, Italy and Spain. T cells, B-cell-depleted T cells, or PBMCs supplied cDNA or gDNA.

The CDR3 runs 14 residues. V was pared by 3 bases and J by 7 bases, with 1 base of the junction left unmatched. The V gene's germline CDR1 is MDHEN and CDR2 SYDVKM. Original processing methods: For nucleated cells, counts were estimated from reference gene primer amplification. Assay used: immunoSEQ multiplex PCR; TCRdb lists only in-frame clones, some missing. Clone size and the V and J calls come from that table; the DNA yielded D and trimming. The repertoire includes about 140,000 clones, roughly nine tenths of them detected once, and just over 3% sits in the top ten. The receptor was isolated from a woman in her fifties or sixties with active COVID-19. Sequenced input: peripheral blood. The chain joins TRBV28 to TRBJ1-4, with 11 positions matching TRBD1. CDR3 DNA sequence: TGTGCCAGCAGTTTCGGGACAGGGGGTGAAAAACTGTTTTTT. Its translation: CASSFGTGGEKLFF.